The clone carrying this T cell receptor (beta chain) occurred once. What it binds is not known. This sample is part of a study of CD8+ T cells in alopecia areata. Study results and caveats: Scalp clonality decreased significantly with tofacitinib, and so did expanded CD8+ clones among the top 100.

As to treatment: oral pan-JAK inhibitor, 5-10 mg twice daily. The sequencing template was cDNA reverse transcribed from extracted RNA. Only in-frame clones appear in the TCRdb table, and some are missing; sequencing was by immunoSEQ multiplex PCR. Among more than 200,000 clones listed, around two fifths were seen once. CDR3 length equals 16 residues. Looked up from germline, CDR1 is MGHDK and CDR2 is SYGVNS. V was trimmed by 1 base and J by 1 base, leaving 8 bases between them. This TCR was sampled from a human donor with alopecia areata. The chain recombines TRBV25-1 with TRBJ2-6; D unresolved. The material was CD4+ T cells sorted from blood, obtained at roughly week 36, from a patient treated with tofacitinib. In DNA, the CDR3 is TGTGCCAGCAGTGAATCGTGGAGATCTGGGGCCAACGTCCTGACTTTC. It specifies CASSESWRSGANVLTF.